Included here is one T cell receptor (beta chain) sequence, with context. This clonotype was counted a few times. What antigen it recognizes has not been identified. Within one base of it there is no much larger clone, and no base qualities were kept. For CDR1 and CDR2, the germline V gene (reference sequence) lists SGHNT and YYREEE. The CDR3 spans 13 residues, from the cysteine through the phenylalanine. The sequence is cut down to CDR3 DNA, 39 bases in frame from base 1. TCR libraries were constructed from approximately 360 ng RNA using the Immunoverse kit, and molecular barcoded adaptors covering alpha/delta and beta/gamma chains were employed. TCR library preparation was performed with the same RNA that was used for transcriptome sequencing. TCR libraries were sequenced on an Illumina HiSeq 4000 with 2 x 150 cycles. The study's own analysis went as follows. TCR reads were aligned to human V, D, J and C references and assembled into CDR3 clonotypes with MiXCR, including quality filtering and error correction. Clonotype counts and gene usage diversity were analyzed with the tcR package in R. For inspection of raw mapping reads, RNA-seq reads were mapped by STAR aligner version 2.5.3a onto GRCh37 of the human genome. IR-seq fastq files were randomly downsampled with Seqtk 1.3 to test the effect of sequencing depth on detected clonotypes. TCRdb reprocessing: public reads trimmed at Q25 with fastp, clones called with MiXCR, in-frame beta chains kept. Each record represents a unique CDR3 protein, reported with the most common genes and DNA among its rows. These V and J calls originate from TCRdb's pipeline instead of the authors' own analysis. The sample table lists about 57,000 distinct CDR3 sequences, roughly 20% of them with a count of one. The top ten hold roughly a sixth of the sample.

This sample stems from a study of read filtering for tumor transcriptome and immune sequencing (dated by TCRdb to 2020 to 2022). Some background on the complete study: The cohort consisted of roughly 18 male and some 15 female patients, with a mean age of roughly 66 years and an age range of about 47 to 90. Using the same bone marrow samples, the study ran both targeted immune repertoire sequencing and bulk whole-transcriptome sequencing and then compared the TCR repertoires from each method. Per sample, about 4 to 10.27 million TCR-region mapped reads were obtained with IR-seq, compared with only roughly 75 to 1,400 with RNA-seq. One of the main goals was to work out a read-filtering strategy for immune repertoire data, in particular whether clonotypes backed by only a single read should be removed. Under revised international staging, roughly 8 patients fell into R-ISS I, 15 or so into R-ISS II and six or seven into R-ISS III. After DNase treatment, whole-transcriptome libraries were prepared using the TruSeq RNA Access Library Prep Kit.

Every patient had bone marrow sampled at the time of active disease. Ficoll-Hypaque density gradient centrifugation was used to isolate bone marrow mononuclear cells. Myeloma plasma cells were removed and CD138-negative cells were obtained by negative selection following labeling with CD138 magnetic microbeads on a MACS separator. Flow cytometry on an Attune NxT with CD138 antibodies was used to check the purity of the isolated cells. TRIzol reagent was used to extract total RNA, which was then quantified with a NanoDrop spectrophotometer. Paired RNA-seq and IR-seq were performed on each patient's CD138-negative bone marrow sample. The investigation overall reported the following: The correlation between IR-seq and RNA-seq shared clonotype proportions was increased by removal of single-read clonotypes. The sorted CD138-negative fraction was composed of a mixed bone marrow immune population rather than of purified T cells. In IR-seq, 80% to 85% of clonotypes but about 4% of total reads were represented by single-read clonotypes, whereas in RNA-seq, about 69% of clonotypes and approximately 44% of reads were represented by single-read clonotypes. Compared with RNA-seq, IR-seq captured clonotypes at much higher depth and more reliably, and a smaller IR-seq throughput was enough to identify most shared clonotypes.

The rearrangement combines TRBV5-4 with TRBJ2-3; 11 of the junction bases match TRBD1. This receptor was obtained from a donor at least 40 years old with multiple myeloma. The sequencing sample was made of a population of CD138-negative cells sorted from bone marrow. Sample cell subset or site, as interpreted from the label and publication: bone marrow mononuclear cells depleted of CD138+ plasma/myeloma cells by negative magnetic selection. The CDR3 reads CASGQGEEGTQYF. The bases are TGTGCTTCGGGACAGGGGGAGGAGGGTACGCAGTATTTT.